This TCR beta chain is drawn from a study of CD8 T cells in Susac syndrome. Findings and caveats of the study: It was acknowledged in the study that the number of individuals who were included in its TCR sequencing and HLA analysis was relatively small.

V trimming: 6 bases; J trimming: 1 base; junction bases outside the gene matches: 8. CDR1 is LGHNT and CDR2 is FRNRAP in the germline V gene. CDR3 length: 15 residues. Random hexamers were used to reverse transcribe an amount of roughly 0.5 to 1 ug RNA. Amplification of TCR beta CDR3 used immunoSEQ multiplex PCR across 54 Vbeta and 13 Jbeta. TCRdb analysed the immunoSEQ multiplex PCR reads with MiXCR anew, one entry per CDR3 protein. The sample shows about 160,000 distinct CDR3 sequences, around 94% of them seen only once. About this clonotype: Its antigen is as yet unknown.

The sample was CD4+ T cells from PBMCs. The chain is built from TRBV12-5 and TRBJ1-2; 7 positions match TRBD1. This clonotype was sampled from a human donor with multiple sclerosis. Here the CDR3 reads CASGPSDRSNYGYTF. CDR3 sequence (DNA): TGTGCTAGTGGCCCCTCGGACAGGAGTAACTATGGCTACACCTTC.